The source of this T cell receptor (beta chain) is a study of cytomegalovirus exposure and HLA in healthy donors. Study findings and constraints: Testing in vitro showed three CMV-associated chains specific for CMV antigens. Later analysis showed TCR association rates varying by HLA locus, highest for DRB1 and lowest for HLA-C. The records held CMV serostatus as the only immune exposure information. According to reports, the classifier identified cytomegalovirus status with high specificity and sensitivity.

This clone was seen more than once but under ten times. Its antigen remains unknown. Primers included in the PCR were 60 Vbeta and 13 Jbeta primers. The method was immunoSEQ multiplex PCR; TCRdb's version includes in-frame clones alone and lacks a portion of them. Of approximately 180,000 clones in the sample, approximately 12% were seen once. This CDR3 is built from 14 residues. Trimming removed 0 bases at V and 3 bases at J, with 9 bases between. CDR1 is LGHNA and CDR2 is YSLEER in the germline V gene. This TCR was sampled from a man aged 50-59 years in good health and CMV-seropositive. The V call is TRBV4-3, the J call TRBJ2-7; D unclear. The specimen sequenced was PBMCs. As DNA, the CDR3 is TGCGCCAGCAGCCAAGACCTGATGAGCTACGAGCAGTACTTC. It yields the protein CASSQDLMSYEQYF.